The clone carrying this T cell receptor (beta chain) showed up just a few times. Germline loops: CDR1 MNHNS, CDR2 SASEGT. The CDR3 totals 12 residues. With V trimmed by 7 bases and J by 15 bases, 10 bases remained unmatched. The primer mix had 60 Vbeta and 13 Jbeta primers. Produced via immunoSEQ multiplex PCR; TCRdb's table is partial and in-frame only. The sample contains about 98,000 clones, around 72% of which appear only once. The sample comes from a study of cytomegalovirus exposure and HLA in healthy donors. The origin of this receptor is a male donor in good health and CMV-seronegative. The chain carries TRBV6-1 and TRBJ2-1, with 9 nucleotides matching TRBD2. The sequenced sample consisted of PBMCs. The CDR3 sequence: CASTHTGLARFF. For the CDR3, the DNA is TGTGCCAGCACCCACACGGGACTAGCTCGGTTCTTC.